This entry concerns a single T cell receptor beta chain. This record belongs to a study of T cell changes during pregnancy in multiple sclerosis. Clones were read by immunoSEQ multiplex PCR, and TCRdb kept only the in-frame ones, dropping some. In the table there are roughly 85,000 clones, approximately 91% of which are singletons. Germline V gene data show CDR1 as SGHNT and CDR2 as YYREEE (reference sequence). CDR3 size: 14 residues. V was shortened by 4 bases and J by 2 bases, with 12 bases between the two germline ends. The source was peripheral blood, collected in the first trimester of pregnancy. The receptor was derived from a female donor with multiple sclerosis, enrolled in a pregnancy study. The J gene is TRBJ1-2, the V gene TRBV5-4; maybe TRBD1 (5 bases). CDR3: CASSMPRVNYGYTF. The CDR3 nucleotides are TGTGCCAGCAGCATGCCCAGGGTAAACTATGGCTACACCTTC.